Below, one T cell receptor beta chain is given with its context. Its specificity is not known. The validation cohort, a group of around 120 subjects, included the donors and was separate from the roughly 700-subject first cohort. Germline V lookup: CDR1 SQVTM, CDR2 ANQGSEA. CDR3 length: 12 amino acids. The V and J ends lost 3 bases and 1 base respectively, with 1 base between them. This record comes from a study of cytomegalovirus exposure and HLA in healthy donors. Study findings and constraints: Three CMV-associated chains proved CMV antigen-specific in vitro. Rarity marked most TCR sequences, yet some public TCRs occurred in many donors.

The repertoire was sequenced with immunoSEQ multiplex PCR; TCRdb's copy has only in-frame clones and lacks some. The sample has 200,000 or so clones, roughly 80% seen once; the top ten hold 5.5% to 6.5%. This receptor was identified in a woman younger than 35 in good health and CMV-seronegative. The material sequenced was PBMCs. V and J are TRBV29-1 and TRBJ2-6, with D hard to call. Here the CDR3 reads CSVESGANVLTF. In DNA form, the CDR3 reads TGCAGCGTTGAGTCTGGGGCCAACGTCCTGACTTTC.